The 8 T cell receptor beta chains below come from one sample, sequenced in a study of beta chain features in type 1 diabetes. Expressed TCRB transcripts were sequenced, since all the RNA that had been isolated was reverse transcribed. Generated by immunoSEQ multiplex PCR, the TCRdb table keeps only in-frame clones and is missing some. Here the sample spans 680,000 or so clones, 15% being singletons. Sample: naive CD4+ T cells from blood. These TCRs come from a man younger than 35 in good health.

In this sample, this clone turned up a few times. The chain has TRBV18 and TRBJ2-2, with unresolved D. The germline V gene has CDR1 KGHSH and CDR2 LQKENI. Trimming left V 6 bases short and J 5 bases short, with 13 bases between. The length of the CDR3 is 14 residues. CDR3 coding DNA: TGTGCCAGCTCGGCCCCCGGGTCGACCGGGGAGCTGTTTTTT. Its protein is CASSAPGSTGELFF.

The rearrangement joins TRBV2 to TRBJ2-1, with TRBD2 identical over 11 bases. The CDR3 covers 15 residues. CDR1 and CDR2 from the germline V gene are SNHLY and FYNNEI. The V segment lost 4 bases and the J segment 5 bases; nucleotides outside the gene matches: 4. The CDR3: CASSGPSGGNNEQFF. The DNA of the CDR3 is TGTGCCAGCAGTGGGCCTAGCGGGGGGAACAATGAGCAGTTCTTC.

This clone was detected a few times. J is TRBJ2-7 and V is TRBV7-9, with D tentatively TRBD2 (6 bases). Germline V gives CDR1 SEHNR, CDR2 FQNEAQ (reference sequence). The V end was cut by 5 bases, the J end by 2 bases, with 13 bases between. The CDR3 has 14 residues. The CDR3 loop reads CASSPRLGTYEQYF. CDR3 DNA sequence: TGTGCCAGCAGCCCCAGACTAGGGACCTACGAGCAGTACTTC.

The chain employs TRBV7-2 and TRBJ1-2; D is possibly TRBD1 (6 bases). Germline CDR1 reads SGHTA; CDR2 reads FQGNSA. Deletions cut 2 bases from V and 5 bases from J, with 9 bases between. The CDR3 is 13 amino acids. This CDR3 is CASSLKGGYGYTF. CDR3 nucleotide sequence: TGTGCCAGCAGCTTAAAAGGGGGGTATGGCTACACCTTC.

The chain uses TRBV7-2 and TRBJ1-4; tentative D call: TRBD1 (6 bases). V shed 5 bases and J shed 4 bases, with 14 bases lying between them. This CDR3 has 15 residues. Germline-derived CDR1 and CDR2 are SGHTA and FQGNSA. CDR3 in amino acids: CASSTWRGFNEKLFF. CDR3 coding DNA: TGTGCCAGCAGCACCTGGAGGGGGTTTAATGAAAAACTGTTTTTT.

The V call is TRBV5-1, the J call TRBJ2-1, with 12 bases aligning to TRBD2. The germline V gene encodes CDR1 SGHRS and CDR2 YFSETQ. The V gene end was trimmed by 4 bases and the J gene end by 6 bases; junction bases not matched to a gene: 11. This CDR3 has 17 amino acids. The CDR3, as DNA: TGCGCCAGCAGCCTCCGGACTAGCGGGATTTCGAGCAATGAGCAGTTCTTC. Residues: CASSLRTSGISSNEQFF. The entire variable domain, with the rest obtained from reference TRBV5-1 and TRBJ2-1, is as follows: KAGVTQTPRYLIKTRGQQVTLSCSPISGHRSVSWYQQTPGQGLQFLFEYFSETQRNKGNFPGRFSGRQFSNSRSEMNVSTLELGDSALYLCASSLRTSGISSNEQFFGPGTRLTVL.

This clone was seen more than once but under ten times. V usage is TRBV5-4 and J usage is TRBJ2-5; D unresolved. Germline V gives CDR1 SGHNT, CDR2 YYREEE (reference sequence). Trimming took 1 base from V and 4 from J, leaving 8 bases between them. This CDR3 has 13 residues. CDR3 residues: CASSLWGRETQYF. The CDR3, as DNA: TGTGCCAGCAGCTTGTGGGGTAGAGAGACCCAGTACTTC.

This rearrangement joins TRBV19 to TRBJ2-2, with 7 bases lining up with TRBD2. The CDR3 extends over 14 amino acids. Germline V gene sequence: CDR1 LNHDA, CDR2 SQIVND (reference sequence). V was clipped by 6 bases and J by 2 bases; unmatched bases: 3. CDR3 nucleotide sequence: TGTGCCAGTAGAGGCGGGAGTAACACCGGGGAGCTGTTTTTT. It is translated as CASRGGSNTGELFF.